This T cell receptor beta chain is from a study of regulatory T cells in long-lasting Graves disease. Germline CDR1 and CDR2: MNHEY and SMNVEV (reference sequence). V dropped 4 bases and J dropped 4 bases, with 17 bases sitting between them. The length of the CDR3 is 15 residues. This clonotype was found a few times. Described time point: persistent/refractory GD, antithyroid drugs over 5 years with positive TRAb. Construction of the TCR library relied on RNA isolated from PBMCs. The patient group derived from an endocrinology department in Xi'an, China. Building of the TCR beta libraries involved iRepertoire HTBI primers and Arm-PCR of CDR3 regions. TCRdb used MiXCR to reprocess the multiplex PCR reads, holding one entry per CDR3 protein. Among 400,000 or so distinct CDR3 sequences listed, around 20% were seen once.

The starting material was peripheral blood mononuclear cells (PBMCs), obtained when the disease was refractory, from a patient treated with antithyroid drugs. The gene calls are TRBV27 and TRBJ2-7; D perhaps matches TRBD1 (6 bases). The sequence derives from a female donor with Graves disease. CDR3 sequence: CASSSRQVSPYEQYF. The DNA for the CDR3 is TGTGCCAGCAGTTCCCGACAGGTTTCCCCTTACGAGCAGTACTTC.